The T cell receptor (beta chain) described here comes from a study of T cells in Graves' hyperthyroidism and ophthalmopathy. It was RNA transcripts that yielded the amplified TCR beta CDR3 regions. TCR CDR3 underwent first-round RT-PCR with the HTBI primer set. TCRdb reanalysed the multiplex PCR reads using MiXCR and keeps one entry per CDR3 protein. The table has just over 550,000 distinct CDR3 sequences, about 43% seen once; the top ten hold about 8.2%. The V gene's germline CDR1 is SGHTA and CDR2 FQGTGA. Trimming shortened V by 2 bases and J by 3 bases, and 10 bases separated the two germline ends. The CDR3 spans 14 residues. This clonotype was recorded at least ten times. Its matching antigen is unknown. Overall study results and limits: Blood held most thyroid clonotypes expanded above 0.001 frequency. The model's output predicted ophthalmopathy at a median of 6.5 months prior to onset.

The hyperthyroidism was newly diagnosed and had lasted under 2 months; the patients were aged 18 to 65. This clonotype was obtained from a woman younger than 35 with Graves' hyperthyroidism. The chain is built from TRBV7-3 and TRBJ2-5; D might be TRBD1 (6 bases). The source material was peripheral blood or thyroid tissue (not recorded which). The CDR3 sequence is CASSLGGMEETQYF. CDR3 DNA sequence: TGTGCCAGCAGCTTAGGGGGCATGGAAGAGACCCAGTACTTC. The whole variable domain, filled in from reference TRBV7-3 and TRBJ2-5, reads GAGVSQTPSNKVTEKGKYVELRCDPISGHTALYWYRQSLGQGPEFLIYFQGTGAADDSGLPNDRFFAVRPEGSVSTLKIQRTERGDSAVYLCASSLGGMEETQYFGPGTRLLVL.